This T cell receptor (beta chain) was found in a study of cytomegalovirus exposure and HLA in healthy donors. Study-wide results and caveats: In vitro testing confirmed three CMV-associated chains as specific for CMV antigens. The authors judged a highly shared variant cluster likely a sequencing artifact. Overall, some 160 TCR beta chains were annotated as cytomegalovirus-associated.

Healthy people donating bone marrow made up the donors. 13 Jbeta primers and 60 Vbeta primers were used for the PCR. TCRdb's copy holds only in-frame clones and misses some; the assay was immunoSEQ multiplex PCR. The sample records over 50,000 clones, about 80% being singletons. Trimming cost V 4 bases and J 1 base, with 11 bases left between them. The CDR3 contains 13 residues. Germline lookup yields CDR1 GTSNPN and CDR2 SVGIG (reference sequence). A remark on this clone: Its antigen is not identified.

The chain carries TRBV30 and TRBJ2-7; no clear D gene. The sequenced material came from PBMCs. The TCR comes from a man in his fifties or sixties in good health and CMV-seropositive. CDR3 sequence reads: CAWNRRHSYEQYF. CDR3 nucleotides: TGTGCCTGGAACCGGCGGCATTCCTACGAGCAGTACTTC.